A selection of T cell receptor beta chains follows, all from one sample in a study of blood T cell repertoires in COVID-19. Repertoires were generated with immunoSEQ multiplex PCR, while TCRdb's copy carries only in-frame clones and drops some. This repertoire shows 95,000 to 150,000 clones, around 64% found once; its top ten account for 0.65% to 0.95%. The sequenced sample was peripheral blood. The receptors come from a human donor with acute or convalescent COVID-19. The donor label of this sample is uncertain. CDR3s include the opening cysteine and the closing phenylalanine or tryptophan. D genes are given only for firm matches. Where a row states a size, it is once, few, many or the class of an expanded clone; other rows omit it.

TRBD1 | TRBJ1-2 | - | TRBV28 | TGTGCCAGCAGTTTTGGACAGGTACCCTATGGCTACACCTTC | CASSFGQVPYGYTF
TRBD1 | TRBJ1-5 | - | TRBV5-8 | TGTGCCAGCAGCTTGAGAGGGGGCGCGGACAATCAGCCCCAGCATTTT | CASSLRGGADNQPQHF
TRBD1 | TRBJ1-2 | - | TRBV7-8 | TGTGCCAGCAGCTTAGTGACCGGGACAGCGATCCTCTATGGCTACACCTTC | CASSLVTGTAILYGYTF
- | TRBJ1-2 | - | TRBV9 | TGTGCCAGCACAGGGCACTATGGCTACACCTTC | CASTGHYGYTF
TRBD2 | TRBJ2-3 | few | TRBV5-1 | TGCGCCACCCGTAGCGGGGCAAGCACAGATACGCAGTATTTT | CATRSGASTDTQYF
- | TRBJ1-4 | - | TRBV5-1 | TGCGCCAGCAGCGGGCAGGGATTACGTGAAAAACTGTTTTTT | CASSGQGLREKLFF
- | TRBJ1-1 | - | TRBV5-1 | TGCGCCAGCAGCTTACCCGCAGGGGCCACTGAAGCTTTCTTT | CASSLPAGATEAFF
- | TRBJ2-1 | - | TRBV30 | TGTGCCTGGAGGCGGGACAGTTTGGGTGAGCAGTTCTTC | CAWRRDSLGEQFF
- | TRBJ1-1 | - | TRBV12-3/TRBV12-4 | TGTGCCAGCAGTTTCCAAATGAACACTGAAGCTTTCTTT | CASSFQMNTEAFF
- | TRBJ1-2 | - | TRBV19 | TGTGCCAGTAGTATGAGTCGAGGGAAATATGGCTACACCTTC | CASSMSRGKYGYTF
- | TRBJ1-5 | - | TRBV2 | TGTGCCAGCAGTGAACGGTTCAATCAGCCCCAGCATTTT | CASSERFNQPQHF
- | TRBJ2-3 | - | TRBV28 | TGTGCCAGCAGGGACAGTAACACAGATACGCAGTATTTT | CASRDSNTDTQYF
TRBD1 | TRBJ2-1 | - | TRBV6-4 | TGTGCCAGCAGTGACGGACAGGGGGCGATAAATGAGCAGTTCTTC | CASSDGQGAINEQFF
TRBD1 | TRBJ2-5 | - | TRBV7-7 | TGTGCTAGCAGCCAACTTAGGGAGACAGGGTCTGAAGAGACCCAGTACTTC | CASSQLRETGSEETQYF
TRBD1 | TRBJ2-3 | - | TRBV6-5 | TGTGCCAGCAGAGATTCAGGGGGTGACGATACGCAGTATTTT | CASRDSGGDDTQYF
- | TRBJ2-2 | - | TRBV2 | TGTGCCAGCAGGCCGACACTGAACACCGGGGAGCTGTTTTTT | CASRPTLNTGELFF
- | TRBJ1-2 | - | TRBV18 | TGTGCCAGCTCACCCACCGGGGTTAACTATGGCTACACCTTC | CASSPTGVNYGYTF
TRBD2 | TRBJ2-5 | - | TRBV6-5 | TGTGCCAGCAGTTACGGACCCGGGGGGGCTAGCGAGACCCAGTACTTC | CASSYGPGGASETQYF
- | TRBJ1-5 | many | TRBV11-3 | TGTGCCAACAGGGCTATCAGGCAGCCCCAGCATTTT | CANRAIRQPQHF
- | TRBJ1-2 | - | TRBV12-3/TRBV12-4 | TGTGCCAGCAGTTTGGGGGGGCCGAGCGGCTACACCTTC | CASSLGGPSGYTF
- | TRBJ1-6 | many | TRBV12-5 | TGTGCTAGTGGCCCGGGGTGGGGTTCACCCCTCCACTTT | CASGPGWGSPLHF
- | TRBJ1-6 | - | TRBV2 | TGTGCCAGCAGTGGACAGGCGAGCTCACCCCTCCACTTT | CASSGQASSPLHF
- | TRBJ1-2 | - | TRBV3-1/TRBV3-2 | TGTGCCAGCAGCCGGGAGGGAAGGGGCTATGGCTACACCTTC | CASSREGRGYGYTF
TRBD1 | TRBJ1-5 | - | TRBV4-1 | TGCGCCAGCGACGACAGGGGAAGAAATCAGCCCCAGCATTTT | CASDDRGRNQPQHF
TRBD2 | TRBJ2-3 | - | TRBV6-5 | TGTGCCAGCAGTCCCCGGACTAGAACCGATACGCAGTATTTT | CASSPRTRTDTQYF
- | TRBJ1-4 | - | TRBV3-1/TRBV3-2 | TGTGCCAGCAGCCCAGGTAACCGGCAGAATGAAAAACTGTTTTTT | CASSPGNRQNEKLFF
TRBD1 | TRBJ2-3 | once | TRBV5-1 | TGCGCCAGCAGCTTGGACAACAGGGGGGATACGCAGTATTTT | CASSLDNRGDTQYF
- | TRBJ1-1 | many | TRBV2 | TGTGCCAGCTCAGATGATATTAACACTGAAGCTTTCTTT | CASSDDINTEAFF
TRBD1 | TRBJ1-5 | - | TRBV12-3/TRBV12-4 | TGTGCCAGCAGGGGACAGGGCGTACAGCCCCAGCATTTT | CASRGQGVQPQHF
- | TRBJ2-7 | few | TRBV3-1/TRBV3-2 | TGTGCCAGCAGGCCCGGGGGAACCTACGAGCAGTACTTC | CASRPGGTYEQYF
TRBD2 | TRBJ2-1 | - | TRBV24-1 | TGTGCCACCAGTGATTACCTAGCGGGGGGCCACAATGAGCAGTTCTTC | CATSDYLAGGHNEQFF
- | TRBJ2-7 | - | TRBV5-6 | TGTGCCAGCAGCTTACGAGGGACATCCTACGAGCAGTACTTC | CASSLRGTSYEQYF
- | TRBJ1-1 | - | TRBV7-2 | TGTGCCAGCAGCTTAGGGCTCACTGAAGCTTTCTTT | CASSLGLTEAFF
TRBD1 | TRBJ1-2 | - | TRBV3-1/TRBV3-2 | TGTGCCAGCAGATCACAGGGGGGTTATGGCTACACCTTC | CASRSQGGYGYTF
TRBD1 | TRBJ1-2 | - | TRBV7-2 | TGTGCCAGCAGCCTAGGTGTTGGACAGGGAGGGAGAGGCTACACCTTC | CASSLGVGQGGRGYTF
- | TRBJ2-5 | - | TRBV11-2 | TGTGCCAGCAGCTTGGGGAGCGTACAAGAGACCCAGTACTTC | CASSLGSVQETQYF
- | TRBJ1-6 | few | TRBV3-1/TRBV3-2 | TGTGCCAGCAGCTTGACAGTCTCACCCCTCCACTTT | CASSLTVSPLHF
- | TRBJ2-1 | - | TRBV30 | TGTGCCTGGAGTCAGGACAGTGACTCCTACAATGAGCAGTTCTTC | CAWSQDSDSYNEQFF
- | TRBJ2-2 | - | TRBV7-8 | TGTGCCAGCAGCTTACTTTTTGGAGGGGAGGAGCTGTTTTTT | CASSLLFGGEELFF
- | TRBJ1-6 | once | TRBV3-1/TRBV3-2 | TGTGCCAGCAGCCGTGGGACGGGACTCTTCTCCTATAATTCACCCCTCCACTTT | CASSRGTGLFSYNSPLHF
- | TRBJ1-3 | - | TRBV15 | TGTGCCACCAGCTCGAGCGGAAACACCATATATTTT | CATSSSGNTIYF
- | TRBJ1-1 | - | TRBV3-1/TRBV3-2 | TGTGCCAGCAGCCCGCGGTCGGGGGTCAACACTGAAGCTTTCTTT | CASSPRSGVNTEAFF
- | TRBJ1-1 | - | TRBV18 | TGTGCCAGCTCACCAGGGAGGAACATGAACACTGAAGCTTTCTTT | CASSPGRNMNTEAFF
TRBD2 | TRBJ2-1 | - | TRBV7-9 | TGTGCCAGCAGCTCTAGAATCATAGCGGGGAACTACAATGAGCAGTTCTTC | CASSSRIIAGNYNEQFF
TRBD2 | TRBJ2-3 | - | TRBV5-1 | TGCGCCAGCAGCTTCCGAACGCAGAGCGGGGGGGGCGCAGATACGCAGTATTTT | CASSFRTQSGGGADTQYF